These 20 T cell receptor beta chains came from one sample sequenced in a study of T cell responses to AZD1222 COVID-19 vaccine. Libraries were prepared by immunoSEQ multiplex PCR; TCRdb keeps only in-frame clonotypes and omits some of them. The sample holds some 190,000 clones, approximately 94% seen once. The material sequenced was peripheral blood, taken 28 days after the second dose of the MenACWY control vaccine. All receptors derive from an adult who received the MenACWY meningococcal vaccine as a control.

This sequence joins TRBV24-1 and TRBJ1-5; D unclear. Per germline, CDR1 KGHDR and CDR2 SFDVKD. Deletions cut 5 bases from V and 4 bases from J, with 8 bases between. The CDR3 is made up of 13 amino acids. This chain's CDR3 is CATSGAGNQPQHF. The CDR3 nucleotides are TGTGCCACCAGTGGGGCCGGGAATCAGCCCCAGCATTTT.

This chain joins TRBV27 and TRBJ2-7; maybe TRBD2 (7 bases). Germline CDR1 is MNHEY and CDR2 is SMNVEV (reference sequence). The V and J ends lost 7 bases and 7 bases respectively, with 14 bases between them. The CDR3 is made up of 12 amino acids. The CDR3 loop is CASKVRGGEQYF. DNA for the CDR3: TGTGCCAGCAAGGTGAGGGGGGGAGAGCAGTACTTC.

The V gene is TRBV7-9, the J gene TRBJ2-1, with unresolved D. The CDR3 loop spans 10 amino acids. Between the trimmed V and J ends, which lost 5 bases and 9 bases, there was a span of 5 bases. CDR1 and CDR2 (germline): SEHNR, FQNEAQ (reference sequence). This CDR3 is CASSAVEQFF. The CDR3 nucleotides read TGTGCCAGCAGCGCGGTTGAGCAGTTCTTC. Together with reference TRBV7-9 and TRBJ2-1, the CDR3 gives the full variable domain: DTGVSQNPRHKITKRGQNVTFRCDPISEHNRLYWYRQTLGQGPEFLTYFQNEAQLEKSRLLSDRFSAERPKGSFSTLEIQRTEQGDSAMYLCASSAVEQFFGPGTRLTVL.

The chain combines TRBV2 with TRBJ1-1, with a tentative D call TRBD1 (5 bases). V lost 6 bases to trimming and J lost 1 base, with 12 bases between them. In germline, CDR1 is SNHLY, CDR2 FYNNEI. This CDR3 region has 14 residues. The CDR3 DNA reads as TGTGCCAGCAGCGAGGGCAGGGCGAACACTGAAGCTTTCTTT. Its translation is CASSEGRANTEAFF.

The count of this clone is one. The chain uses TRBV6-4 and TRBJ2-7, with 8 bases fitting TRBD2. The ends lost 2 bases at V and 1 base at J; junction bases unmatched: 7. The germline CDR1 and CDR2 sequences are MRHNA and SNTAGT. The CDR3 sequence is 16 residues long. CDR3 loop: CASSDGAGGLSYEQYF. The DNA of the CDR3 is TGTGCCAGCAGTGACGGTGCGGGGGGCCTATCCTACGAGCAGTACTTC.

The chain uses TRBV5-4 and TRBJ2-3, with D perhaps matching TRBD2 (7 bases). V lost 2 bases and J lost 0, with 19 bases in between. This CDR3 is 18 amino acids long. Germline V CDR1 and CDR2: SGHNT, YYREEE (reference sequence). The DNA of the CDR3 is TGTGCCAGCAGCTTAGCAAAGGAGGGGGGGGTTAGCACAGATACGCAGTATTTT. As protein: CASSLAKEGGVSTDTQYF.

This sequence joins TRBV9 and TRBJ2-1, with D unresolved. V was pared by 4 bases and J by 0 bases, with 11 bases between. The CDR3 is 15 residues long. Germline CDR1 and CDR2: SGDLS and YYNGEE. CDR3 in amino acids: CASSSDGSSYNEQFF. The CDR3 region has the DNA TGTGCCAGCAGCTCAGACGGTAGCTCCTACAATGAGCAGTTCTTC. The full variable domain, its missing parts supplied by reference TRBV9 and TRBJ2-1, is DSGVTQTPKHLITATGQRVTLRCSPRSGDLSVYWYQQSLDQGLQFLIQYYNGEERAKGNILERFSAQQFPDLHSELNLSSLELGDSALYFCASSSDGSSYNEQFFGPGTRLTVL.

CDR3: CASSYSVGGDEQFF. CDR3 nucleotides: TGTGCCAGCAGTTACTCGGTGGGTGGAGATGAGCAGTTCTTC. The rearrangement joins TRBV6-2 or TRBV6-3 to TRBJ2-1; D remains unclear. Germline lookup yields CDR1 MNHEY and CDR2 SVGEGT. V lost 0 bases and J lost 8, with 11 bases in between. The CDR3 consists of 14 residues.

DNA for the CDR3: TGTGCCACCTTAGGGAAACCCAAAGGCAATTCACCCCTCCACTTT. It codes for CATLGKPKGNSPLHF. This chain joins TRBV28 and TRBJ1-6, with D uncertain. Germline loops: CDR1 MDHEN, CDR2 SYDVKM. The CDR3 spans 15 residues. V was cut by 10 bases and J by 7 bases, with 20 bases left in between.

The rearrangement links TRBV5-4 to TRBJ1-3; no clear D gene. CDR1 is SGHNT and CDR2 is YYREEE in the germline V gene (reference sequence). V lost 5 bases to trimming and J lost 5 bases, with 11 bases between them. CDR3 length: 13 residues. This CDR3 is CASSPAGRNTIYF. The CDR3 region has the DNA TGTGCCAGCAGTCCTGCGGGGAGAAACACCATATATTTT.

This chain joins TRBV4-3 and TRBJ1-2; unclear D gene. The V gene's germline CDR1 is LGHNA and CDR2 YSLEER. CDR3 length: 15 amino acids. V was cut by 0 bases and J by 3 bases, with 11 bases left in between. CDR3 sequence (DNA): TGCGCCAGCAGCCAAGATAGGGCACCCTACTATGGCTACACCTTC. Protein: CASSQDRAPYYGYTF.

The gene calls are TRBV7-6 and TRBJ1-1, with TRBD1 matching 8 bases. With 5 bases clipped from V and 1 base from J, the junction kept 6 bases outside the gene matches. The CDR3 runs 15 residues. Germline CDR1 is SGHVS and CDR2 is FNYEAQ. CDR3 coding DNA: TGTGCCAGCAGCACGTCAGGGGGCGCGAACACTGAAGCTTTCTTT. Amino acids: CASSTSGGANTEAFF. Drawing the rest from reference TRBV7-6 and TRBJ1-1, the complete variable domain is GAGVSQSPRYKVTKRGQDVALRCDPISGHVSLYWYRQALGQGPEFLTYFNYEAQQDKSGLPNDRFSAERPEGSISTLTIQRTEQRDSAMYRCASSTSGGANTEAFFGQGTRLTVV.

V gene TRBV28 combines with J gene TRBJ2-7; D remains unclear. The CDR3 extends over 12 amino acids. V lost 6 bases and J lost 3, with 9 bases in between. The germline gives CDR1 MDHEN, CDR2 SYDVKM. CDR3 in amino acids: CASRVDGYEQYF. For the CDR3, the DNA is TGTGCCAGCAGGGTCGACGGCTACGAGCAGTACTTC.

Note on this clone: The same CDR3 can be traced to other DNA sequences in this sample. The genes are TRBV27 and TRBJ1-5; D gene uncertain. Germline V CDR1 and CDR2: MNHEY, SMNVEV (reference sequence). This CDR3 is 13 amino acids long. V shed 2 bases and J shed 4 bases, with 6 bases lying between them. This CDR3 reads CASSLTGNQPQHF. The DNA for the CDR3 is TGTGCCAGCAGTTTAACGGGGAATCAGCCCCAGCATTTT.

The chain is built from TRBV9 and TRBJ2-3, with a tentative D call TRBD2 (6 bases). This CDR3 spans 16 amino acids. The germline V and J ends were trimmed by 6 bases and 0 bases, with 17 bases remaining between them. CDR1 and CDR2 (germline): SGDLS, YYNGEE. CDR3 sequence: CASTSGGIPSTDTQYF. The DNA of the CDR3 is TGTGCCAGCACGTCCGGGGGTATACCTAGCACAGATACGCAGTATTTT.

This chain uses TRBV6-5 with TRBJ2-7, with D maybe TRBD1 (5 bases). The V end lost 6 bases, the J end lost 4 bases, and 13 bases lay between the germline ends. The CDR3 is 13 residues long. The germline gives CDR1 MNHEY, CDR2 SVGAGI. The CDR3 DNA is TGTGCCAGCAGAAGGGGAACAGCTTACGAGCAGTACTTC. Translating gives CASRRGTAYEQYF.

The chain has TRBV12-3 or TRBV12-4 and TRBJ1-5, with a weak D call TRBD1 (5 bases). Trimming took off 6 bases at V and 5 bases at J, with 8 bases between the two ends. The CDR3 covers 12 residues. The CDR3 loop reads CASRRGDQPQHF. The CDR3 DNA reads TGTGCCAGCAGGCGGGGGGATCAGCCCCAGCATTTT.

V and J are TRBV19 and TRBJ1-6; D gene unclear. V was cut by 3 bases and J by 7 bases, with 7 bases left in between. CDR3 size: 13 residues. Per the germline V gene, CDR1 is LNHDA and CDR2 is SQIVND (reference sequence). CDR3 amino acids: CASSIISNSPLHF. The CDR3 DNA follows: TGTGCCAGTAGTATCATCAGCAATTCACCCCTCCACTTT.

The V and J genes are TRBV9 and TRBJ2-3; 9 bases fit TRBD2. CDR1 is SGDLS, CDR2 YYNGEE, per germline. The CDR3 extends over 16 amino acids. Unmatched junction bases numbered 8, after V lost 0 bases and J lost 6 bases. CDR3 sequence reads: CASSVDLAGFEDTQYF. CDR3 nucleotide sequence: TGTGCCAGCAGCGTAGATCTAGCGGGGTTTGAGGATACGCAGTATTTT.

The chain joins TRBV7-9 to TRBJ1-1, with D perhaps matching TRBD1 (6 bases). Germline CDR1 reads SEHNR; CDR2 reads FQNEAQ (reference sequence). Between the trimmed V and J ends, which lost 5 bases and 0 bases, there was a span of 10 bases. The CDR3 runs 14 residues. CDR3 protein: CASSTGHLNTEAFF. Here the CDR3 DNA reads TGTGCCAGCAGCACGGGACATTTGAACACTGAAGCTTTCTTT.